This TCR beta chain originates from a study of shared clonotypes between healthy human individuals. The authors split each subset's genomic DNA evenly across several immunoSEQ plates. The data were produced by immunoSEQ multiplex PCR, yet TCRdb's version contains in-frame clones alone and is incomplete. The sample carries some 2,500,000 clones, 93% recorded once. The V end was cut by 6 bases, the J end by 4 bases, with 16 bases between. Germline lookup yields CDR1 MGHDK and CDR2 SYGVNS. This CDR3 region has 14 residues. The rearrangement uses TRBV25-1 and TRBJ2-7; perhaps TRBD1 as D (5 bases). The origin of this receptor is a man younger than 35 in good health. Some clones in this sample may be carry-over from other donors' samples. Input material: naive CD4+ T cells from PBMCs. Described subset: CD45RA+ positively selected. CDR3 protein: CASRDVVGPYEQYF. In DNA, the CDR3 is TGTGCCAGCAGGGACGTCGTGGGGCCATACGAGCAGTACTTC.